This entry lists 14 T cell receptor beta chains sequenced from one sample in a study of T cells in Graves' hyperthyroidism and ophthalmopathy. Using RNA transcripts as the source, TCR beta CDR3 regions were amplified. First-round RT-PCR with HTBI primers amplified the TCR CDR3 region. Each CDR3 protein is one row after TCRdb ran MiXCR on the multiplex PCR reads. Of around 200,000 distinct CDR3 sequences listed, approximately 16% were seen once; the top ten hold 35% to 50%. The sample taken for sequencing was blood. These receptors were taken from a man in his forties with Graves' hyperthyroidism.

The table lists this clonotype with many counts. J is TRBJ2-2 and V is TRBV11-2; 8 bases align to TRBD2. The CDR3 is 16 residues long. Germline trimming cut 6 bases from V and 5 bases from J; bases unmatched to any gene: 11. The germline V gene has CDR1 SGHAT and CDR2 FQNNGV. The CDR3 loop reads CASRQTPGGGTGELFF. The CDR3 DNA reads as TGTGCCAGCAGGCAAACGCCGGGGGGGGGGACCGGGGAGCTGTTTTTT.

This clonotype was found a few times. The chain combines TRBV6-2 or TRBV6-3 with TRBJ2-2; no clear D gene. Trimming took 2 bases from V and 1 from J, leaving 5 bases between them. Germline CDR1 is MNHEY and CDR2 is SVGEGT. The CDR3 spans 14 residues. The CDR3 protein is CASSYGVNTGELFF. CDR3 bases: TGTGCCAGCAGTTACGGGGTGAACACCGGGGAGCTGTTTTTT.

Comments on this clonotype: Sequence at one end of the junction differs from germline and may be a read error. This rearrangement joins TRBV7-6 to TRBJ2-2; D call uncertain. This CDR3 contains 15 residues. Germline-derived CDR1 and CDR2 are SGHVS and FNYEAQ. The CDR3 DNA sequence: TGTGCTAGCAGCCCAGGAGCTAGTTTCACCGGGGAGCTGTTTTTT. It yields the protein CASSPGASFTGELFF.

This clonotype was seen repeatedly, ten times or more. CDR3 in amino acids: CSASELQNTGELFF. CDR3 sequence (DNA): TGCAGTGCGTCGGAACTGCAGAACACCGGGGAGCTGTTTTTT. The chain uses TRBV20-1 and TRBJ2-2; D call uncertain. Per germline, CDR1 DFQATT and CDR2 SNEGSKA (reference sequence). The ends were cut back, 6 bases at V and 1 base at J, with 12 bases in the middle. The CDR3 extends over 14 amino acids.

On this clonotype: A much larger clone lies one base from this, so it may be a read error. The V and J genes are TRBV2 and TRBJ2-7; D uncertain. This CDR3 comprises 12 residues. Germline assignment: CDR1 SNHLY and CDR2 FYNNEI. Trimming left V 4 bases short and J 4 bases short, with 8 bases between. DNA for the CDR3: TGTGCCAGCAGTGGAATCTCTTACGAGCAGTACTTC. As protein: CASSGISYEQYF.

The chain couples TRBV7-9 to TRBJ2-3, with D maybe TRBD2 (6 bases). V was shortened by 5 bases and J by 4 bases, with 22 bases between the two germline ends. The V gene's germline CDR1 is SEHNR and CDR2 FQNEAQ (reference sequence). This CDR3 has 17 residues. The CDR3 bases are TGTGCCAGCAGCCGCACTGAGGTGGAGGGCGGCGCAGATACGCAGTATTTT. This codes for CASSRTEVEGGADTQYF.

This clonotype was counted ten times or more. CDR3 DNA: TGCAGTGCCATCCGGTGGGGGATTGAAGCTTTCTTT. Its protein product is CSAIRWGIEAFF. The chain carries TRBV20-1 and TRBJ1-1, with D possibly TRBD1 on 5 matching bases. Trimming took 6 bases from V and 7 from J, leaving 15 bases between them. Germline-derived CDR1 and CDR2 are DFQATT and SNEGSKA (reference sequence). This CDR3 comprises 12 residues.

V and J are TRBV19 and TRBJ2-7; D is tentatively TRBD1 or TRBD2 (5 bases each). Germline CDR1 is LNHDA and CDR2 is SQIVND (reference sequence). The germline V and J ends were trimmed by 8 bases and 4 bases, with 18 bases remaining between them. The CDR3 length is 14 residues. CDR3 sequence: CASSPERGRYEQYF. CDR3 nucleotides: TGTGCCAGTTCCCCCGAGAGGGGACGGTACGAGCAGTACTTC.

This clonotype was picked up many times. The chain joins TRBV5-1 to TRBJ2-6; D is undetermined. Trimming removed 4 bases from V and 0 bases from J, with 11 bases in between. This CDR3 comprises 16 residues. Germline V CDR1 and CDR2: SGHRS, YFSETQ. As DNA, the CDR3 is TGCGCCAGCAGCCCTTCCGCGAGCTCTGGGGCCAACGTCCTGACTTTC. Amino acid sequence: CASSPSASSGANVLTF.

This clonotype was recorded at least ten times. V is TRBV7-2 and J is TRBJ2-2; D tentatively reads TRBD1 or TRBD2 (5 bases each). Trimming took 1 base from V and 1 from J, leaving 10 bases between them. Germline V gives CDR1 SGHTA, CDR2 FQGNSA. The CDR3 length is 16 residues. The CDR3 DNA is TGTGCCAGCAGCTTAGAGGGACCGCAGAACACCGGGGAGCTGTTTTTT. It yields the protein CASSLEGPQNTGELFF.

This clonotype came up many times. This chain connects TRBV7-9 to TRBJ1-2; no clear D gene. V lost 5 bases and J lost 5, with 18 bases in between. Germline values: CDR1 SEHNR, CDR2 FQNEAQ (reference sequence). The CDR3 sequence is 15 residues long. The CDR3 DNA reads as TGTGCCAGCAGCCAAGACGTGCAGAGCTTTTATGGCTACACCTTC. It encodes CASSQDVQSFYGYTF. Based on the CDR3 plus reference TRBV7-9 and TRBJ1-2, the full variable domain is DTGVSQNPRHKITKRGQNVTFRCDPISEHNRLYWYRQTLGQGPEFLTYFQNEAQLEKSRLLSDRFSAERPKGSFSTLEIQRTEQGDSAMYLCASSQDVQSFYGYTFGSGTRLTVV.

Many counts were recorded for this clonotype. The chain employs TRBV7-9 and TRBJ2-2, with TRBD2 as a possible D gene (7 bases). Trimming removed 5 bases at V and 13 bases at J, with 23 bases between. This CDR3 is built from 15 residues. Germline V gene sequence: CDR1 SEHNR, CDR2 FQNEAQ (reference sequence). The CDR3 reads CASSTPPPDGGPLFF. As DNA, the CDR3 is TGTGCCAGCAGCACGCCGCCCCCGGACGGGGGGCCGCTGTTTTTT.

This clonotype was observed at least ten times. This chain uses TRBV11-2 with TRBJ2-3; 11 bases agree with TRBD2. This CDR3 has 16 residues. The ends lost 5 bases at V and 2 bases at J; junction bases unmatched: 6. CDR1 is SGHAT and CDR2 is FQNNGV in the germline V gene. Here the CDR3 reads CASSPRLAGLTDTQYF. In DNA form, the CDR3 reads TGTGCCAGCAGCCCGCGACTAGCGGGGCTCACAGATACGCAGTATTTT. The variable domain in full, completed from reference TRBV11-2 and TRBJ2-3, reads EAGVAQSPRYKIIEKRQSVAFWCNPISGHATLYWYQQILGQGPKLLIQFQNNGVVDDSQLPKDRFSAERLKGVDSTLKIQPAKLEDSAVYLCASSPRLAGLTDTQYFGPGTRLTVL.

This clonotype was recorded at least ten times. The V and J genes are TRBV7-2 and TRBJ2-2, with D possibly TRBD2 on 6 matching bases. CDR3 length: 13 amino acids. CDR1 and CDR2 (germline): SGHTA, FQGNSA. V dropped 3 bases and J dropped 5 bases, with 7 bases sitting between them. CDR3 DNA: TGTGCCAGCAGCTTCGCGGGGACCGGGGAGCTGTTTTTT. It is translated as CASSFAGTGELFF.